The rows below give T cell receptor beta chains drawn from one sample of a study of human T cells and chemical hapten exposure. From the RACE reads, TCRdb called clonotypes with MiXCR, one entry per CDR3 protein. This table holds about 120,000 distinct CDR3 sequences, approximately 14% found once. Sample: whole blood, taken in connection with sensitization to the hapten diphenylcyclopropenone (DPC). Source of these receptors: a man aged 18 to 30 with alopecia areata. Some clones in this sample may be carry-over from other donors' samples. Both conserved end residues are part of each CDR3. A D gene is named only where the DNA matches it firmly. For some rows the clone size is stated as once, few or many, or as a class when expanded; others skip it.

V: TRBV20-1; J: TRBJ1-5; size: many; D: .; CDR3: CSGRTGNQPQHF; DNA: TGCAGTGGCAGGACAGGCAATCAGCCCCAGCATTTT
V: TRBV5-1; J: TRBJ1-2; size: .; D: .; CDR3: CASSLALAGHHGYTF; DNA: TGCGCCAGCAGCTTGGCTCTGGCGGGCCACCATGGCTACACCTTC
V: TRBV11-1; J: TRBJ2-1; size: many; D: TRBD2; CDR3: CASSSTKTSGGQYNEQFF; DNA: TGTGCCAGCAGCTCCACCAAGACTAGCGGGGGGCAGTACAATGAGCAGTTCTTC
V: TRBV11-2; J: TRBJ2-1; size: few; D: .; CDR3: CASSLLAAASSYNEQFF; DNA: TGTGCCAGCAGCTTATTGGCGGCGGCGAGCTCCTACAATGAGCAGTTCTTC
V: TRBV28; J: TRBJ1-1; size: few; D: TRBD1; CDR3: CASRGTGQGPTEAFF; DNA: TGTGCCAGCAGAGGCACCGGACAGGGGCCCACTGAAGCTTTCTTT
V: TRBV6-2/TRBV6-3; J: TRBJ2-7; size: few; D: .; CDR3: CASSVGQLDSEQYF; DNA: TGTGCCAGCAGTGTCGGACAGCTGGACTCCGAGCAGTACTTC
V: TRBV11-2; J: TRBJ1-5; size: .; D: .; CDR3: CASSLGRGSNQPQHF; DNA: TGTGCCAGCAGCTTAGGTAGGGGAAGCAATCAGCCCCAGCATTTT
V: TRBV5-5; J: TRBJ2-1; size: few; D: TRBD1; CDR3: CASSKHRDRVYNEQFF; DNA: TGTGCCAGCAGCAAGCACCGGGACAGGGTCTACAATGAGCAGTTCTTC
V: TRBV5-1; J: TRBJ2-1; size: once; D: .; CDR3: CASSLAGGYYNEQFF; DNA: TGCGCCAGCAGCTTGGCCGGAGGGTACTACAATGAGCAGTTCTTC
V: TRBV6-5; J: TRBJ2-7; size: .; D: .; CDR3: CASCYRGYEQYF; DNA: TGTGCCAGCTGTTACCGGGGATACGAGCAGTACTTC
V: TRBV4-3; J: TRBJ1-2; size: few; D: .; CDR3: CASSQPGYYGYTF; DNA: TGCGCCAGCAGCCAACCAGGTTACTATGGCTACACCTTC
V: TRBV6-5; J: TRBJ2-7; size: .; D: .; CDR3: CASKRGTDEQYF; DNA: TGTGCCAGCAAAAGGGGAACGGACGAGCAGTACTTC
V: TRBV10-2; J: TRBJ1-2; size: many; D: .; CDR3: CASSVGLSGNYGYTF; DNA: TGCGCCAGCAGTGTGGGGCTGTCAGGGAACTATGGCTACACCTTC
V: TRBV7-2; J: TRBJ1-2; size: few; D: .; CDR3: CASTPHGSYGYTF; DNA: TGTGCCAGCACCCCGCATGGCAGCTATGGCTACACCTTC
V: TRBV6-2/TRBV6-3; J: TRBJ1-2; size: .; D: TRBD1; CDR3: CASRAGTGLGYGYTF; DNA: TGTGCCAGCAGAGCCGGGACAGGGCTCGGCTATGGCTACACCTTC
V: TRBV20-1; J: TRBJ1-6; size: .; D: .; CDR3: CSASRDLPLHF; DNA: TGCAGTGCCTCGAGGGACTTGCCCCTCCACTTT
V: TRBV4-3; J: TRBJ1-2; size: .; D: .; CDR3: CASSQDFGNNYGYTF; DNA: TGCGCCAGCAGCCAAGATTTTGGGAATAACTATGGCTACACCTTC
V: TRBV29-1; J: TRBJ2-3; size: few; D: .; CDR3: CSAPQGASTDTQYF; DNA: TGCAGCGCCCCACAGGGAGCGAGCACAGATACGCAGTATTTT
V: TRBV5-4; J: TRBJ2-3; size: few; D: .; CDR3: CASSLVSGAADTQYF; DNA: TGTGCCAGCAGCTTGGTGTCGGGGGCAGCAGATACGCAGTATTTT
V: TRBV20-1; J: TRBJ1-5; size: once; D: .; CDR3: CSASKGWQPQHF; DNA: TGCAGTGCTAGCAAGGGGTGGCAGCCCCAGCATTTT
V: TRBV7-8; J: TRBJ1-3; size: few; D: .; CDR3: CASSRPPRPIGNTIYF; DNA: TGTGCCAGCAGTCGCCCGCCCCGGCCGATAGGAAACACCATATATTTT
V: TRBV7-3; J: TRBJ2-1; size: .; D: .; CDR3: CASSLTFVKSYNEQFF; DNA: TGTGCCAGCAGCTTAACGTTCGTAAAGAGCTACAATGAGCAGTTCTTC
V: TRBV11-2; J: TRBJ2-5; size: few; D: .; CDR3: CASSARLSGQETQYF; DNA: TGTGCCAGCAGCGCCAGGCTATCGGGCCAAGAGACCCAGTACTTC
V: TRBV9; J: TRBJ2-5; size: few; D: .; CDR3: CASSVGVSEETQYF; DNA: TGTGCCAGCAGCGTAGGGGTTAGCGAAGAGACCCAGTACTTC
V: TRBV6-4; J: TRBJ2-6; size: many; D: .; CDR3: CASSLDSGANVLTF; DNA: TGTGCCAGCAGCCTCGACTCTGGGGCCAACGTCCTGACTTTC
V: TRBV2; J: TRBJ1-1; size: .; D: TRBD1; CDR3: CASAATGDNTEAFF; DNA: TGTGCCAGCGCTGCGACAGGGGATAACACTGAAGCTTTCTTT
V: TRBV6-2/TRBV6-3; J: TRBJ1-5; size: .; D: .; CDR3: CASRTRDSNQPQHF; DNA: TGTGCCAGCAGGACCCGGGACAGCAATCAGCCCCAGCATTTT
V: TRBV29-1; J: TRBJ2-1; size: few; D: .; CDR3: CSVAPTGLYNEQFF; DNA: TGCAGCGTTGCTCCTACAGGGCTATACAATGAGCAGTTCTTC
V: TRBV7-3; J: TRBJ2-3; size: few; D: .; CDR3: CASSPTESTDTQYF; DNA: TGTGCCAGCAGCCCTACTGAGAGCACAGATACGCAGTATTTT
V: TRBV12-3/TRBV12-4; J: TRBJ2-7; size: .; D: .; CDR3: CASSLAMGRQYF; DNA: TGTGCCAGCAGTTTAGCCATGGGCAGGCAGTACTTC
V: TRBV6-1; J: TRBJ1-5; size: many; D: .; CDR3: CASLAQVTWQPQHF; DNA: TGTGCCAGCCTGGCCCAGGTGACGTGGCAGCCCCAGCATTTT
V: TRBV7-9; J: TRBJ2-2; size: .; D: TRBD1; CDR3: CASSFGTVTNTGELFF; DNA: TGTGCCAGCAGCTTCGGGACAGTTACGAACACCGGGGAGCTGTTTTTT
V: TRBV5-1; J: TRBJ2-6; size: few; D: TRBD1; CDR3: CASSLTGEYPGANVLTF; DNA: TGCGCCAGCAGCTTAACAGGGGAATATCCTGGGGCCAACGTCCTGACTTTC
V: TRBV24-1; J: TRBJ2-2; size: .; D: .; CDR3: CATAGTLNTGELFF; DNA: TGTGCCACCGCGGGGACGCTGAACACCGGGGAGCTGTTTTTT
V: TRBV29-1; J: TRBJ1-1; size: few; D: .; CDR3: CSVEVLQGSTEAFF; DNA: TGCAGCGTTGAAGTCTTACAGGGAAGCACTGAAGCTTTCTTT
V: TRBV7-9; J: TRBJ1-1; size: .; D: .; CDR3: CASSLEHRLNTEAFF; DNA: TGTGCCAGCAGCTTAGAACACAGGTTGAACACTGAAGCTTTCTTT
V: TRBV5-3; J: TRBJ1-4; size: few; D: .; CDR3: CARSLVPRPKLFF; DNA: TGTGCCAGAAGCTTGGTGCCCCGCCCAAAACTGTTTTTT
V: TRBV11-2; J: TRBJ2-4; size: .; D: TRBD2; CDR3: CASSSWTSGGLAKNIQYF; DNA: TGTGCCAGCAGCTCCTGGACTAGCGGGGGACTAGCCAAAAACATTCAGTACTTC
V: TRBV4-3; J: TRBJ2-7; size: few; D: .; CDR3: CASSQDGSGTKSYEQYF; DNA: TGCGCCAGCAGCCAAGATGGATCGGGGACCAAATCCTACGAGCAGTACTTC
V: TRBV28; J: TRBJ2-7; size: .; D: .; CDR3: CASGRPAEQYF; DNA: TGTGCCAGTGGGCGCCCTGCCGAGCAGTACTTC